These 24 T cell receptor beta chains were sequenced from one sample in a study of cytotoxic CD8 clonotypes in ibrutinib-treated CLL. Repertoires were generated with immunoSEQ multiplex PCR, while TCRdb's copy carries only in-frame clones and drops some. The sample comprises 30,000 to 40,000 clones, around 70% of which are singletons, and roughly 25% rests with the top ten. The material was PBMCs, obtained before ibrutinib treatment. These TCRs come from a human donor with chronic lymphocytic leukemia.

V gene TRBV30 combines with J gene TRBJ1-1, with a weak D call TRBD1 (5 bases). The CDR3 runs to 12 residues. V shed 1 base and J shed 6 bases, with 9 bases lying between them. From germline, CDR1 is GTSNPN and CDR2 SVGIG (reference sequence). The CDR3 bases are TGTGCCTGGAGTGCCGGGGCGGCTGAAGCTTTCTTT. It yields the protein CAWSAGAAEAFF.

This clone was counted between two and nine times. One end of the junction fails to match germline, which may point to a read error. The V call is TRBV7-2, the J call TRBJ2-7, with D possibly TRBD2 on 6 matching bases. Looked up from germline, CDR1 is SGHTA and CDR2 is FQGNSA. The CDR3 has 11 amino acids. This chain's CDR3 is CASSLGLSLDF. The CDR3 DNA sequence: TGTGCCAGCAGCCTTGGACTATCTCTGGACTTC.

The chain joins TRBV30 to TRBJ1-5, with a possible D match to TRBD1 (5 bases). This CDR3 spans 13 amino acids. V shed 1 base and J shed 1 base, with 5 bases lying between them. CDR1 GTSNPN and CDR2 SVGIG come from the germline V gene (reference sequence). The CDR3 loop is CAWSGDSNQPQHF. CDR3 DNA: TGTGCCTGGAGTGGGGACAGCAATCAGCCCCAGCATTTT.

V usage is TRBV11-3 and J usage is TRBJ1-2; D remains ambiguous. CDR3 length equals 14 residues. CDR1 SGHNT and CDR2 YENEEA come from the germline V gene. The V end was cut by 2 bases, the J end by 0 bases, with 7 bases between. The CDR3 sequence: CASSLTDANYGYTF. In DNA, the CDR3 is TGTGCCAGCAGCTTAACTGACGCTAACTATGGCTACACCTTC.

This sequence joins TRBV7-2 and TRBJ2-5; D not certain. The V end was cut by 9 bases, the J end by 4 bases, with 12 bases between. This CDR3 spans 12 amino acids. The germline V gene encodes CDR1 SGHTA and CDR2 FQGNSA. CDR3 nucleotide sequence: TGTGCCAGTAGCCCTTTCTTAGAGACCCAGTACTTC. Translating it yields CASSPFLETQYF.

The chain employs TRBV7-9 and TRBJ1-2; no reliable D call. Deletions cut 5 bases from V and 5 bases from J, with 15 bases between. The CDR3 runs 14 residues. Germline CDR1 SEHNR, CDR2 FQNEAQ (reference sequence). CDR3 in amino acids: CASSPSHSPYGYTF. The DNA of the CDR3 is TGTGCCAGCAGCCCGTCCCACAGCCCATATGGCTACACCTTC. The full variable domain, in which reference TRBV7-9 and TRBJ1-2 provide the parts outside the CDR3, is DTGVSQNPRHKITKRGQNVTFRCDPISEHNRLYWYRQTLGQGPEFLTYFQNEAQLEKSRLLSDRFSAERPKGSFSTLEIQRTEQGDSAMYLCASSPSHSPYGYTFGSGTRLTVV.

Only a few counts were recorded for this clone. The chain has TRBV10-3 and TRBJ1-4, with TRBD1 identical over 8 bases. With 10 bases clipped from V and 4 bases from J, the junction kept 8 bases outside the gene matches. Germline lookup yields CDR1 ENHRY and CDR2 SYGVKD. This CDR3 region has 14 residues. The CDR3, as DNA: TGTGCCACCAGGCAGGGGGCGGTTAATGAAAAACTGTTTTTT. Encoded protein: CATRQGAVNEKLFF.

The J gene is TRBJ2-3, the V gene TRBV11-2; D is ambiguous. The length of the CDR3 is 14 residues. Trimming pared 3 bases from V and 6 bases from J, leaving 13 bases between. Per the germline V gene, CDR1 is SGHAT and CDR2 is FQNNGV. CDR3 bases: TGTGCCAGCAGCTTGAACACCAAGTGGGATACGCAGTATTTT. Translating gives CASSLNTKWDTQYF.

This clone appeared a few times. CDR3 in amino acids: CATSGETGVDDEQYF. The CDR3 DNA is TGTGCCACCAGCGGCGAGACAGGGGTTGACGACGAGCAGTACTTC. The V and J genes are TRBV15 and TRBJ2-7; TRBD1 aligns across 8 bases. The CDR3 has 15 amino acids. Germline CDR1 is LNHNV and CDR2 is YYDKDF (reference sequence). V was pared by 5 bases and J by 5 bases, with 11 bases of the junction left unmatched.

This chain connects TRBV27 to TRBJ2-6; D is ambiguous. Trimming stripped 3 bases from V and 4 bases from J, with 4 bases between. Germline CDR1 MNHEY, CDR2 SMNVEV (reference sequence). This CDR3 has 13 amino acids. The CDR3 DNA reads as TGTGCCAGCAGTTTGGGGGGGGCCAACGTCCTGACTTTC. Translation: CASSLGGANVLTF. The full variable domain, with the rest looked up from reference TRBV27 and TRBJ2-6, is EAQVTQNPRYLITVTGKKLTVTCSQNMNHEYMSWYRQDPGLGLRQIYYSMNVEVTDKGDVPEGYKVSRKEKRNFPLILESPSPNQTSLYFCASSLGGANVLTFGAGSRLTVL.

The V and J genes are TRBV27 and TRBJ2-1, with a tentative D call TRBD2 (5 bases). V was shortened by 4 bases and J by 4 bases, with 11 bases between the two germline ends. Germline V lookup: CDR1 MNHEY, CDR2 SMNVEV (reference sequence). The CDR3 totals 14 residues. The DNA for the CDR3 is TGTGCCAGCAGTTGGGATCCGGGATACAATGAGCAGTTCTTC. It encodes CASSWDPGYNEQFF.

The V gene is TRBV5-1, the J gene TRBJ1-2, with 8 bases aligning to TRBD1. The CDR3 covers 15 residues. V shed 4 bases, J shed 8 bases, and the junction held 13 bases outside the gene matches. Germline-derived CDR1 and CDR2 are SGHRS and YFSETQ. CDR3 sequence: CASSPQAGQGGGYTF. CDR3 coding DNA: TGCGCCAGCAGCCCGCAAGCCGGACAGGGAGGCGGCTACACCTTC.

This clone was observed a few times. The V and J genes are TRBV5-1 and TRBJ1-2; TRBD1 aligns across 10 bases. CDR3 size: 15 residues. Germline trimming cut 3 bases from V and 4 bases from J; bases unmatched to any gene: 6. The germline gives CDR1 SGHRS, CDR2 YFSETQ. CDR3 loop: CASSSATGGIYGYTF. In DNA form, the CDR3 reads TGCGCCAGCAGCTCGGCGACAGGGGGCATCTATGGCTACACCTTC.

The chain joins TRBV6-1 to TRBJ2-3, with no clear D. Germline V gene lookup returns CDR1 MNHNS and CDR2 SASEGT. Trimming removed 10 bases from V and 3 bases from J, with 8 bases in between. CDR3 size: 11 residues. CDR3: CAIARTDTQYF. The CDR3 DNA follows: TGTGCCATCGCTAGAACAGATACGCAGTATTTT.

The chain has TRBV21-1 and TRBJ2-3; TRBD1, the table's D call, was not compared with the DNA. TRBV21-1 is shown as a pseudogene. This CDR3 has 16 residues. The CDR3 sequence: CASSKRERGLVDTQYF. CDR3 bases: TGTGCCAGCAGCAAAAGAGAGAGGGGGTTGGTAGATACGCAGTATTTT.

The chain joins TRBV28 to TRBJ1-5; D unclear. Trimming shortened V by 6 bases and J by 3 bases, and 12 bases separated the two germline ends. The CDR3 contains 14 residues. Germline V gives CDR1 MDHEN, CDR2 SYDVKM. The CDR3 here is CASSPLDLNQPQHF. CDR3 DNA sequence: TGTGCCAGCAGCCCACTAGATCTCAATCAGCCCCAGCATTTT.

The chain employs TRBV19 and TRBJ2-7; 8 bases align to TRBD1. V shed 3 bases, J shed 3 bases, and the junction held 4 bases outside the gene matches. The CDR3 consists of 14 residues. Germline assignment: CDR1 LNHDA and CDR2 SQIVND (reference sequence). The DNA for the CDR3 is TGTGCCAGTAGTATTCTGGGGACAGGCTACGAGCAGTACTTC. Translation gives CASSILGTGYEQYF.

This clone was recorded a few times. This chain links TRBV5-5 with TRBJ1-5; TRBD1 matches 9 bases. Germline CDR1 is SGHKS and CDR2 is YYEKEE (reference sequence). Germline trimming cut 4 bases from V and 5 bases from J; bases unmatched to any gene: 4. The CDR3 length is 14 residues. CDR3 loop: CASSAGQGHQPQHF. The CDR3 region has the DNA TGTGCCAGCAGCGCCGGACAGGGGCATCAGCCCCAGCATTTT.

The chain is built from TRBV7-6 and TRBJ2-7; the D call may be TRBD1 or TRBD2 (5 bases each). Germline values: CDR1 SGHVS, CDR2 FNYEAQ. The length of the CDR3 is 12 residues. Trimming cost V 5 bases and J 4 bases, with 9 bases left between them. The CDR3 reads CASSRDGYEQYF. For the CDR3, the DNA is TGTGCCAGCAGCCGGGACGGGTACGAGCAGTACTTC.

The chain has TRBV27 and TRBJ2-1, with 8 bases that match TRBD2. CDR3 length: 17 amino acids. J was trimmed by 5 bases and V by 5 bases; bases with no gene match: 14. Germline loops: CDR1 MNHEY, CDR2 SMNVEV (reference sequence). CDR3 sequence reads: CASSPRGSGRRNNEQFF. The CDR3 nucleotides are TGTGCCAGCAGTCCTAGGGGAAGCGGGAGACGCAACAATGAGCAGTTCTTC.

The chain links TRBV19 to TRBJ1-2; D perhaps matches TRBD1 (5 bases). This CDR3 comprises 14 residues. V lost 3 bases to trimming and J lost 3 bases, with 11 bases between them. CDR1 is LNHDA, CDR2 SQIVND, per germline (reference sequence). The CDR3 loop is CASSIFRGDYGYTF. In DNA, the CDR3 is TGTGCCAGTAGTATTTTTCGGGGGGACTATGGCTACACCTTC.

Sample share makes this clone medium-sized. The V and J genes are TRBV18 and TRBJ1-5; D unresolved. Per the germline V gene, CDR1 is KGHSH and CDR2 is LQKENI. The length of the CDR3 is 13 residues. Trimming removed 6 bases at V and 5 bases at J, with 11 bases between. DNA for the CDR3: TGTGCCAGCTCCCCCGACCGAGATCAGCCCCAGCATTTT. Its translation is CASSPDRDQPQHF.

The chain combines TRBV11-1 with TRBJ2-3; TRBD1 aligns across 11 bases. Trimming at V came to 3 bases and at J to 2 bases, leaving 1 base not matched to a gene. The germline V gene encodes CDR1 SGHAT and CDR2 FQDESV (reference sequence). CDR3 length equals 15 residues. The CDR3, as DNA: TGTGCCAGCAGCTTGGGACAGGGGGTCACAGATACGCAGTATTTT. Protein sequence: CASSLGQGVTDTQYF.

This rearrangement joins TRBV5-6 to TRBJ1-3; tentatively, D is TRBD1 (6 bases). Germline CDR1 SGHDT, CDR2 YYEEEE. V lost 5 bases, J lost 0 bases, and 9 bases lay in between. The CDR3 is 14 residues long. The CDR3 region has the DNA TGTGCCAGCAGAAGGACAGCCTCTGGAAACACCATATATTTT. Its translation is CASRRTASGNTIYF. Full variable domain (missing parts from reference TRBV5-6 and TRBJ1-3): DAGVTQSPTHLIKTRGQQVTLRCSPKSGHDTVSWYQQALGQGPQFIFQYYEEEERQRGNFPDRFSGHQFPNYSSELNVNALLLGDSALYLCASRRTASGNTIYFGEGSWLTVV.